Below, 29 T cell receptor beta chains from the same sample are listed, as sequenced in a study of identical twins. TCRdb independently ran MiXCR on the 5' RACE reads; one entry per CDR3 protein. The sample has hundreds of thousands of distinct CDR3 sequences; 8.5% to 9% are singletons. The same sample was also studied in work on yellow fever vaccine responses in identical twins.

The sample consisted of PBMCs. These receptors all come from a young woman in good health.

The J gene is TRBJ1-5, the V gene TRBV3-1, with unresolved D. Trimming removed 7 bases at V and 0 bases at J, with 10 bases between. Per germline, CDR1 LGHDT and CDR2 YNNKEL (reference sequence). The CDR3 has 14 amino acids. The CDR3 spells CASTLSGSNQPQHF. The DNA of the CDR3 is TGTGCCAGCACCCTTTCAGGTAGCAATCAGCCCCAGCATTTT.

The chain uses TRBV30 and TRBJ2-2; D is ambiguous. The germline V gene has CDR1 GTSNPN and CDR2 SVGIG (reference sequence). V lost 0 bases, J lost 9 bases, and 8 bases lay in between. CDR3 length: 12 amino acids. The CDR3 DNA sequence: TGTGCCTGGAGTGTACCCTCCTGGGAGCTGTTTTTT. Its translation: CAWSVPSWELFF.

This clonotype was recorded many times. The chain joins TRBV28 to TRBJ2-1; perhaps TRBD2 as D (5 bases). This CDR3 spans 16 amino acids. The V end was cut by 10 bases, the J end by 4 bases, with 23 bases between. CDR1 is MDHEN, CDR2 SYDVKM, per germline. This CDR3 is CAISTAVGDWYNEQFF. The CDR3 bases are TGTGCCATCTCGACTGCTGTGGGAGACTGGTACAATGAGCAGTTCTTC.

This clonotype has only a few counts. V usage is TRBV9 and J usage is TRBJ2-2; possibly TRBD2 for D (6 bases). Germline CDR1 is SGDLS and CDR2 is YYNGEE. V lost 4 bases, J lost 6 bases, and 19 bases lay in between. The length of the CDR3 is 16 residues. This CDR3 reads CASSPGGVWRAGELFF. In DNA, the CDR3 is TGTGCCAGCAGCCCTGGGGGTGTTTGGAGGGCCGGGGAGCTGTTTTTT.

The DNA of the CDR3 is TGCAGTGCCCTCGGGGGACAGGGAACTGGCGAGCAGTACTTC. Translated: CSALGGQGTGEQYF. The chain has TRBV20-1 and TRBJ2-7; 9 bases map to TRBD1. With 6 bases clipped from V and 6 bases from J, the junction kept 12 bases outside the gene matches. Germline assignment: CDR1 DFQATT and CDR2 SNEGSKA (reference sequence). There are 14 residues in the CDR3.

The gene calls are TRBV4-3 and TRBJ2-2; 11 bases align to TRBD1. The CDR3 length is 16 residues. The V segment lost 4 bases and the J segment 5 bases; nucleotides outside the gene matches: 6. Germline V gene sequence: CDR1 LGHNA, CDR2 YSLEER. DNA for the CDR3: TGCGCCAGCAGCCCGGCCGGGACAGGGGGAACCGGGGAGCTGTTTTTT. This gives the protein CASSPAGTGGTGELFF.

This clonotype was detected only a few times. Here the CDR3 DNA reads TGTGCCACCGGCGACCTAGCGCCGATCCAAGAGACCCAGTACTTC. Its protein is CATGDLAPIQETQYF. The V and J genes are TRBV10-3 and TRBJ2-5; D is possibly TRBD2 (6 bases). V dropped 10 bases and J dropped 1 base, with 19 bases sitting between them. Germline V gene data show CDR1 as ENHRY and CDR2 as SYGVKD. The CDR3 loop spans 15 amino acids.

This clonotype was counted between two and nine times. The chain links TRBV10-3 to TRBJ1-1, with 8 bases identical to TRBD1. Germline V CDR1 and CDR2: ENHRY, SYGVKD. The CDR3 has 20 residues. With 0 bases clipped from V and 2 bases from J, the junction kept 17 bases outside the gene matches. The CDR3 bases are TGTGCCATCAGTGAGTCGGAGGAGATGGACAGGGCGGCCCTAAACACTGAAGCTTTCTTT. Amino acid sequence: CAISESEEMDRAALNTEAFF.

This clonotype was counted only a few times. This chain uses TRBV6-2 or TRBV6-3 with TRBJ2-1; perhaps TRBD1 as D (6 bases). V lost 7 bases, J lost 6 bases, and 13 bases lay in between. The length of the CDR3 is 13 residues. The germline V gene has CDR1 MNHEY and CDR2 SVGEGT. The CDR3 nucleotides read TGTGCCAGCACCTACAGGGTGTTCAATGAGCAGTTCTTC. Protein sequence: CASTYRVFNEQFF.

The gene calls are TRBV6-1 and TRBJ2-5; D perhaps matches TRBD1 (7 bases). From germline, CDR1 is MNHNS and CDR2 SASEGT. Trimming took off 6 bases at V and 4 bases at J, with 15 bases between the two ends. CDR3 length equals 14 residues. In DNA, the CDR3 is TGTGCCAGCAGCCCCGGACAGGAGGGAGAGACCCAGTACTTC. Translation: CASSPGQEGETQYF.

This clonotype was counted ten times or more. The chain is built from TRBV4-1 and TRBJ1-5; D not certain. V lost 3 bases to trimming and J lost 2 bases, with 23 bases between them. The CDR3 has 19 amino acids. The germline V gene encodes CDR1 MGHRA and CDR2 YSYEKL. The CDR3 protein is CASSHDSGQAWRGNQPQHF. CDR3 DNA: TGCGCCAGCAGCCACGATTCAGGCCAGGCCTGGAGAGGCAATCAGCCCCAGCATTTT.

This clonotype showed up many times. V usage is TRBV5-1 and J usage is TRBJ2-1; 10 bases fit TRBD2. This CDR3 is built from 15 residues. Germline V gives CDR1 SGHRS, CDR2 YFSETQ. V lost 0 bases to trimming and J lost 3 bases; unmatched junction nucleotides: 0. This CDR3 is CASSLASGSYNEQFF. In DNA, the CDR3 is TGCGCCAGCAGCTTGGCTAGCGGGAGCTACAATGAGCAGTTCTTC.

This clonotype occurred many times. J is TRBJ2-1 and V is TRBV28; D perhaps matches TRBD2 (5 bases). Trimming removed 5 bases at V and 4 bases at J, with 9 bases between. Germline CDR1 and CDR2: MDHEN and SYDVKM. The CDR3 extends over 13 amino acids. CDR3 DNA: TGTGCCAGCAGTATACGGGGATACAATGAGCAGTTCTTC. Translating it yields CASSIRGYNEQFF.

The rearrangement links TRBV19 to TRBJ2-2; the match to TRBD2 covers 7 bases. Germline V CDR1 and CDR2: LNHDA, SQIVND (reference sequence). The CDR3 sequence is 17 residues long. V shed 7 bases and J 8 bases; nucleotides not matched to a gene: 19. The CDR3 region is CASNPSDHWREWGELFF. The CDR3 DNA sequence: TGTGCCAGTAATCCGTCAGATCATTGGCGGGAGTGGGGGGAGCTGTTTTTT. The full variable domain, with the rest looked up from reference TRBV19 and TRBJ2-2, is DGGITQSPKYLFRKEGQNVTLSCEQNLNHDAMYWYRQDPGQGLRLIYYSQIVNDFQKGDIAEGYSVSREKKESFPLTVTSAQKNPTAFYLCASNPSDHWREWGELFFGEGSRLTVL.

Comment on this clonotype: This may be a read error, as it is one base from a much larger clone. V gene TRBV5-1 combines with J gene TRBJ2-3; unclear D gene. The CDR3 has 15 residues. The germline CDR1 and CDR2 sequences are SGHRS and YFSETQ. The CDR3 nucleotides are TGCGCCAGCGGCTTTGGTAGTAGCAAGTCAGATACGCAGTATTTT. Its protein is CASGFGSSKSDTQYF.

This clonotype was found a few times. This chain uses TRBV20-1 with TRBJ2-3, with 13 nucleotides matching TRBD2. V shed 6 bases, J shed 4 bases, and the junction held 7 bases outside the gene matches. The CDR3 is 15 amino acids. Per the germline V gene, CDR1 is DFQATT and CDR2 is SNEGSKA (reference sequence). CDR3 sequence (DNA): TGCAGTGCGACCGAACTAGCGGGGGGGTCAGATACGCAGTATTTT. It is translated as CSATELAGGSDTQYF.

This clonotype was seen repeatedly, ten times or more. The V gene is TRBV7-2, the J gene TRBJ2-3; 9 nucleotides agree with TRBD1. J lost 3 bases, V lost 0 bases, and 4 bases had no gene match. The CDR3 loop spans 16 amino acids. CDR1 is SGHTA and CDR2 is FQGNSA in the germline V gene. This chain's CDR3 is CASSLAPGTGTDTQYF. CDR3 coding DNA: TGTGCCAGCAGCTTAGCGCCCGGGACAGGGACAGATACGCAGTATTTT.

In this sample, this clonotype turned up many times. The V call is TRBV29-1, the J call TRBJ2-7, with TRBD1 identical over 9 bases. Germline CDR1 SQVTM, CDR2 ANQGSEA. The CDR3 is 12 residues long. J lost 2 bases, V lost 7 bases, and 3 bases had no gene match. The CDR3 here is CSAGTGPYEQYF. The CDR3 bases are TGCAGCGCTGGGACAGGGCCCTACGAGCAGTACTTC.

The CDR3 protein is CSVQGGPTGGYNEQFF. The DNA of the CDR3 is TGCAGCGTTCAGGGGGGGCCGACAGGGGGCTACAATGAGCAGTTCTTC. This chain connects TRBV29-1 to TRBJ2-1; 9 bases line up with TRBD1. V gave up 5 bases and J gave up 3 bases; unmatched junction bases: 11. CDR1 is SQVTM, CDR2 ANQGSEA, per germline. CDR3 length: 16 amino acids.

The chain carries TRBV5-1 and TRBJ1-1; D is unclear. Germline CDR1 and CDR2: SGHRS and YFSETQ. Trimming took off 7 bases at V and 0 bases at J, with 10 bases between the two ends. This CDR3 has 13 residues. CDR3 protein: CASAEILNTEAFF. Written as DNA, the CDR3 is TGCGCCAGCGCGGAAATTTTGAACACTGAAGCTTTCTTT.

This clonotype was seen a handful of times. A single base separates this from a much larger clone, so it may be a read error. The chain employs TRBV6-5 and TRBJ2-1; D not resolved. The CDR3 has 13 amino acids. V shed 4 bases and J shed 4 bases, with 8 bases lying between them. Per germline, CDR1 MNHEY and CDR2 SVGAGI. The CDR3 loop is CASSLDKYNEQFF. The CDR3 DNA reads as TGTGCCAGCAGTTTAGACAAGTACAATGAGCAGTTCTTC.

There are a few counts of this clonotype. This CDR3 reads CASSPRAASGGYEQYF. In nucleotides, the CDR3 is TGTGCCAGCAGCCCCCGTGCGGCTAGCGGAGGCTACGAGCAGTACTTC. The chain is built from TRBV4-2 and TRBJ2-7, with 7 bases lining up with TRBD2. V shed 4 bases and J 3 bases; nucleotides not matched to a gene: 12. Germline values: CDR1 LGHNA, CDR2 YNFKEQ. CDR3 size: 16 residues.

The rearrangement uses TRBV29-1 and TRBJ2-3; the D is unclear. There are 16 residues in the CDR3. Trimming stripped 0 bases from V and 0 bases from J, with 13 bases between. CDR1 SQVTM and CDR2 ANQGSEA come from the germline V gene. CDR3 bases: TGCAGCGTTGAAGATCTGGAGAATTCTAGCACAGATACGCAGTATTTT. Translation: CSVEDLENSSTDTQYF.

This clonotype occurred many times. J is TRBJ2-7 and V is TRBV28; TRBD1 is a possible D gene (6 bases). This CDR3 has 13 amino acids. V lost 5 bases to trimming and J lost 5 bases, with 13 bases between them. Germline-derived CDR1 and CDR2 are MDHEN and SYDVKM. The CDR3 coding sequence is TGTGCCAGCAGTCCGCCAGGGGATCACGAGCAGTACTTC. This codes for CASSPPGDHEQYF. The full variable domain, completed using reference TRBV28 and TRBJ2-7, is DVKVTQSSRYLVKRTGEKVFLECVQDMDHENMFWYRQDPGLGLRLIYFSYDVKMKEKGDIPEGYSVSREKKERFSLILESASTNQTSMYLCASSPPGDHEQYFGPGTRLTVT.

A few counts support this clonotype. CDR3 in amino acids: CASSVGLAGGADTQYF. The CDR3 DNA reads as TGTGCCAGCAGCGTAGGACTAGCGGGGGGCGCAGATACGCAGTATTTT. This chain joins TRBV9 and TRBJ2-3; 13 nucleotides align to TRBD2. The junction had 2 bases not matched to a gene; V was cut back by 0 bases and J by 4 bases. The CDR3 has 16 residues. Germline V gives CDR1 SGDLS, CDR2 YYNGEE.

This clonotype was found a few times. V is TRBV7-9 and J is TRBJ2-7, with 14 bases that match TRBD2. The CDR3 covers 14 residues. Trimming cost V 10 bases and J 0 bases; bases outside gene matches: 2. Germline CDR1 SEHNR, CDR2 FQNEAQ (reference sequence). The chain's CDR3 is CATGTSGSSYEQYF. The CDR3 DNA reads TGTGCCACCGGGACTAGCGGGAGCTCCTACGAGCAGTACTTC.

This clonotype was counted at least ten times. The V call is TRBV6-5, the J call TRBJ2-7, with D tentatively TRBD2 (5 bases). The V end was cut by 0 bases, the J end by 0 bases, with 12 bases between. The CDR3 consists of 16 residues. CDR1 MNHEY and CDR2 SVGAGI come from the germline V gene. CDR3 loop: CASSYSPTTPSYEQYF. As DNA, the CDR3 is TGTGCCAGCAGTTACTCTCCGACTACCCCCTCCTACGAGCAGTACTTC.

Concerning this clonotype itself: Possible read error: a much larger clone is one base away. The chain is built from TRBV6-4 and TRBJ2-1; 9 bases are a match to TRBD1. J lost 3 bases, V lost 5 bases, and 5 bases had no gene match. This CDR3 spans 15 amino acids. Germline-derived CDR1 and CDR2 are MRHNA and SNTAGT. CDR3 sequence (DNA): TGTGCCAGCAGTCAGGGACAGGGCTTCTACAATGAGCAGTTCTTC. Translating gives CASSQGQGFYNEQFF.

The rearrangement uses TRBV6-2 or TRBV6-3 and TRBJ2-1; no firm D call. Looked up from germline, CDR1 is MNHEY and CDR2 is SVGEGT. The V end was cut by 5 bases, the J end by 14 bases, with 16 bases between. The length of the CDR3 is 12 residues. CDR3 amino acids: CASSPYEDWEFF. CDR3 coding DNA: TGTGCCAGCAGTCCCTACGAAGATTGGGAGTTCTTC.